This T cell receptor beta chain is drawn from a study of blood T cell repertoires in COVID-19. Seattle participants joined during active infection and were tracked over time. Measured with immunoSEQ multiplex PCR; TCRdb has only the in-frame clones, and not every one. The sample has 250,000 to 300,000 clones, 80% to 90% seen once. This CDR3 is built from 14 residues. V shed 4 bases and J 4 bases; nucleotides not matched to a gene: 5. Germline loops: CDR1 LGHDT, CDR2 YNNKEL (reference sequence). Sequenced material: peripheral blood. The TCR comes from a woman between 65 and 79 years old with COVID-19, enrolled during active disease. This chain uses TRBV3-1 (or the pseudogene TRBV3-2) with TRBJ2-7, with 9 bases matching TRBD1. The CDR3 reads CASSPGTGLYEQYF. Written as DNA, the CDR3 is TGTGCCAGCAGCCCCGGGACAGGGCTTTACGAGCAGTACTTC.